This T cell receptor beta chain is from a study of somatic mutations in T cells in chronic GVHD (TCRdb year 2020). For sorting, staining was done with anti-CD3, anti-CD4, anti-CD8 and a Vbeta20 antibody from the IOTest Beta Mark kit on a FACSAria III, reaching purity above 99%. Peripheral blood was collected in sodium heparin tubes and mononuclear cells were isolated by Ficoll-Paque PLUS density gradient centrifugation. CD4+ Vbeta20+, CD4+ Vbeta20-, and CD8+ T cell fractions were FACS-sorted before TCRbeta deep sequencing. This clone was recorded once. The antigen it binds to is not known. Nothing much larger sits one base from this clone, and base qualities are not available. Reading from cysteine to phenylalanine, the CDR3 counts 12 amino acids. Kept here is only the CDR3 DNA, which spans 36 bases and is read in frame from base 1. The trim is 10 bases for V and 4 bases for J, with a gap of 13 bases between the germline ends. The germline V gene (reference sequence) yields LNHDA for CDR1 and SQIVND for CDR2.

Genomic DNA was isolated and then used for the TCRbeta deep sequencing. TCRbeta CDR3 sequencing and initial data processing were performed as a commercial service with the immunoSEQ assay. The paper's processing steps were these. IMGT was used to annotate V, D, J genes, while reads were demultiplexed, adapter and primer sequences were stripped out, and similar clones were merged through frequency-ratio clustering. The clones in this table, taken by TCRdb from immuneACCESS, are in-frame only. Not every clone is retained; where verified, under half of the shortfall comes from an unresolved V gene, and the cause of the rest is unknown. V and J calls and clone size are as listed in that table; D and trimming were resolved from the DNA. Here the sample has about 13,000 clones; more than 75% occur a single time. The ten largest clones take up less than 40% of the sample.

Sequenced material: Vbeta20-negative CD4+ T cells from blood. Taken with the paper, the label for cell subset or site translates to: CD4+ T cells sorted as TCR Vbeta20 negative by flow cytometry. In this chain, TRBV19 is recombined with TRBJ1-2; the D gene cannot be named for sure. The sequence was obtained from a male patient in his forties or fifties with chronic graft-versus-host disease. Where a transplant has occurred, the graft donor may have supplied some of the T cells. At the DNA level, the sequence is TGTGCCACCCAAGACCCGGGCTATGGCTACACCTTC. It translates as CATQDPGYGYTF.